The source of this T cell receptor (beta chain) is a study of T cells in women clearing cervical HPV infection. In regard to this clone: Its antigen is undetermined. The CDR3 extends 3 residues past the end of the read, so its final part is completed from the germline J gene.

General study findings and limits: CIN3+ cases had significantly higher TCR richness than controls; evenness did not differ. TRBV6-7 abundance was lower in cases than controls (around 0.1% versus 0.15%).

This CDR3 has 20 amino acids. Germline V gene lookup returns CDR1 PRHDT and CDR2 FYEKMQ (reference sequence). Clones were read by immunoSEQ multiplex PCR, and TCRdb kept only the in-frame ones, dropping some. Listed are 49,000 or so clones; 35% to 40% falls within the top ten. This TCR came from a woman between 18 and 70 years old with a cervical HPV16 infection that either progressed to CIN3+ or cleared (not recorded which). This chain joins TRBV13 and TRBJ2-2, with 11 bases matching TRBD1. Sequencing was done on a sample of blood buffy coat. CDR3 loop: CASSPGTGGPKSSYNSPLFF. The covered CDR3 bases are TGTGCCAGCAGCCCCGGGACAGGGGGGCCAAAAAGCTCCTATAATTCACCG.